These 10 T cell receptor beta chains came from one sample sequenced in a study of cytomegalovirus exposure and HLA in healthy donors. This PCR relied on a set of 60 Vbeta primers and 13 Jbeta primers. Clones were read by immunoSEQ multiplex PCR, and TCRdb kept only the in-frame ones, dropping some. This table holds a few hundred thousand clones, 84% found once. The specimen was PBMCs. The receptors originated from a woman between 35 and 50 years old in good health and CMV-seropositive.

This clone was picked up one time. This chain uses TRBV29-1 with TRBJ1-4; a possible D gene is TRBD1 (6 bases). The CDR3 is 14 amino acids. V lost 4 bases and J lost 5, with 14 bases in between. Germline V gene data show CDR1 as SQVTM and CDR2 as ANQGSEA. Here the CDR3 DNA reads TGCAGCGTTGCAATAGGGGGAATGAATGAAAAACTGTTTTTT. Protein sequence: CSVAIGGMNEKLFF. Based on the CDR3 plus reference TRBV29-1 and TRBJ1-4, the full variable domain is SAVISQKPSRDICQRGTSLTIQCQVDSQVTMMFWYRQQPGQSLTLIATANQGSEATYESGFVIDKFPISRPNLTFSTLTVSNMSPEDSSIYLCSVAIGGMNEKLFFGSGTQLSVL.

This chain connects TRBV27 to TRBJ2-5; 7 nucleotides align to TRBD2. The assigned J gene may be wrong: the sequence end matches TRBJ2-7 better. CDR3 size: 13 residues. In germline, CDR1 is MNHEY, CDR2 SMNVEV (reference sequence). The CDR3 here is CASRAGLYYEQYF. In DNA form, the CDR3 reads TGTGCCAGTAGAGCGGGACTCTACTACGAGCAGTACTTC.

V usage is TRBV11-2 and J usage is TRBJ2-5, with TRBD2 matching over 12 bases. The CDR3 has 19 amino acids. Germline V gene sequence: CDR1 SGHAT, CDR2 FQNNGV. The J segment lost 3 bases and the V segment lost 2 bases, leaving 13 bases of the junction unmatched. The CDR3 sequence: CASSLFGIRRTSGKETQYF. CDR3 DNA sequence: TGTGCCAGCAGCTTATTCGGGATTCGCAGGACTAGCGGGAAAGAGACCCAGTACTTC.

The chain links TRBV19 to TRBJ1-4; D is ambiguous. V lost 5 bases to trimming and J lost 7 bases, with 2 bases between them. The CDR3 loop spans 10 amino acids. Germline CDR1 reads LNHDA; CDR2 reads SQIVND (reference sequence). CDR3 sequence: CASSREKLFF. The CDR3, as DNA: TGTGCCAGTAGTCGTGAAAAACTGTTTTTT.

The rearrangement uses TRBV5-1 and TRBJ2-1, with a weak D call TRBD2 (6 bases). The germline V gene has CDR1 SGHRS and CDR2 YFSETQ. The CDR3 is 15 amino acids. With 4 bases removed from V and 6 bases from J, the gap between germline ends came to 17 bases. In DNA form, the CDR3 reads TGCGCCAGCAGCCCCGGCGGGACTTTCGGCAATGAGCAGTTCTTC. Protein sequence: CASSPGGTFGNEQFF.

The chain employs TRBV5-4 and TRBJ2-4; 8 bases fit TRBD1. With 4 bases clipped from V and 12 bases from J, the junction kept 9 bases outside the gene matches. The CDR3 totals 13 residues. Looked up from germline, CDR1 is SGHNT and CDR2 is YYREEE (reference sequence). The CDR3: CASSLDRVDSQYF. CDR3 nucleotides: TGTGCCAGCAGCCTGGACAGGGTAGACAGTCAGTACTTC.

The chain links TRBV28 to TRBJ1-3; 8 nucleotides match TRBD1. From germline, CDR1 is MDHEN and CDR2 SYDVKM. This CDR3 has 15 residues. V shed 3 bases and J 2 bases; nucleotides not matched to a gene: 3. CDR3 DNA: TGTGCCAGCAGTTTCCTACAGGGGGCTGGAAACACCATATATTTT. Protein sequence: CASSFLQGAGNTIYF. The full variable domain, rest sourced from reference TRBV28 and TRBJ1-3, is DVKVTQSSRYLVKRTGEKVFLECVQDMDHENMFWYRQDPGLGLRLIYFSYDVKMKEKGDIPEGYSVSREKKERFSLILESASTNQTSMYLCASSFLQGAGNTIYFGEGSWLTVV.

The chain uses TRBV11-3 and TRBJ2-3; 8 bases fit TRBD1. The CDR3 is made up of 16 amino acids. Per germline, CDR1 SGHNT and CDR2 YENEEA. V lost 3 bases to trimming and J lost 3 bases; unmatched junction nucleotides: 8. The CDR3 bases are TGTGCCAGCAGCTTTGACGGACAGGGCAGTACAGATACGCAGTATTTT. Protein sequence: CASSFDGQGSTDTQYF.

This clone was detected a few times. V is TRBV29-1 and J is TRBJ1-1, with D possibly being TRBD1 (5 bases). Germline CDR1 reads SQVTM; CDR2 reads ANQGSEA. This CDR3 spans 11 amino acids. Between the trimmed V and J ends, which lost 3 bases and 6 bases, there was a span of 8 bases. The CDR3 DNA reads TGCAGCGTTGAGACGGGGGCTGAAGCTTTCTTT. This sequence encodes CSVETGAEAFF. Filled out from reference TRBV29-1 and TRBJ1-1, the complete variable domain reads SAVISQKPSRDICQRGTSLTIQCQVDSQVTMMFWYRQQPGQSLTLIATANQGSEATYESGFVIDKFPISRPNLTFSTLTVSNMSPEDSSIYLCSVETGAEAFFGQGTRLTVV.

The CDR3 protein is CASSINRDRNHGYTF. In DNA form, the CDR3 reads TGTGCCAGTAGTATCAACCGGGACAGAAACCATGGCTACACCTTC. The chain links TRBV19 to TRBJ1-2; TRBD1 matches 7 bases. Germline assignment: CDR1 LNHDA and CDR2 SQIVND (reference sequence). The length of the CDR3 is 15 residues. Trimming at V came to 3 bases and at J to 6 bases, leaving 10 bases not matched to a gene.